One sample yielded the 17 T cell receptor beta chains listed below, sequenced in a study of blood T cell repertoires in COVID-19. Profiling relied on immunoSEQ multiplex PCR, and the TCRdb table lists in-frame clones only, not all of them. The repertoire includes around 200,000 clones, less than 85% of them detected once, and around 6% sits in the top ten. The source material was peripheral blood. The receptor source for this set is a woman in her sixties or seventies with acute or convalescent COVID-19.

The chain joins TRBV5-4 to TRBJ1-4; the D gene is possibly TRBD1 (5 bases). V was trimmed by 5 bases and J by 0 bases, leaving 14 bases between them. The CDR3 consists of 16 residues. Germline V lookup: CDR1 SGHNT, CDR2 YYREEE (reference sequence). This CDR3 is CASSRRGVATNEKLFF. CDR3 coding DNA: TGTGCCAGCAGTCGTCGGGGGGTTGCAACTAATGAAAAACTGTTTTTT.

The chain recombines TRBV27 with TRBJ2-2; 11 bases are shared with TRBD2. V shed 5 bases, J shed 7 bases, and the junction held 12 bases outside the gene matches. Per germline, CDR1 MNHEY and CDR2 SMNVEV (reference sequence). The CDR3 length is 17 residues. In DNA, the CDR3 is TGTGCCAGCAGTCCTATTTTTAGCGGGAGGGCCTACGGGGAGCTGTTTTTT. It is translated as CASSPIFSGRAYGELFF.

Remarks on this clone: At one end the junction does not follow the germline gene, possibly because of a read error. The chain joins TRBV28 to TRBJ1-6; TRBD1 aligns across 8 bases. This CDR3 contains 14 residues. From germline, CDR1 is MDHEN and CDR2 SYDVKM. CDR3 DNA: TGTGCCAGCAGTTTTCAGGACAGGGCTGGAACACAGGAATTT. It translates to CASSFQDRAGTQEF.

This clone was detected only a few times. The chain combines TRBV29-1 with TRBJ1-6; 7 bases align to TRBD1. CDR1 and CDR2 (germline): SQVTM, ANQGSEA. This CDR3 is built from 13 residues. The junction had 4 bases not matched to a gene; V was cut back by 4 bases and J by 7 bases. The CDR3 region is CSVGTGKNSPLHF. As DNA, the CDR3 is TGCAGCGTTGGGACAGGAAAAAATTCACCCCTCCACTTT.

This clone was picked up one time. This chain links TRBV28 with TRBJ2-7, with 9 bases identical to TRBD2. The CDR3 spans 15 residues. With V trimmed by 1 base and J by 5 bases, 6 bases remained unmatched. In germline, CDR1 is MDHEN, CDR2 SYDVKM. The CDR3 bases are TGTGCCAGCAGTTTATTATCTAGCGGGATCCACGAGCAGTACTTC. Its protein is CASSLLSSGIHEQYF.

The chain recombines TRBV19 with TRBJ1-2, with D unclear. Trimming cost V 9 bases and J 8 bases, with 16 bases left between them. This CDR3 has 12 amino acids. From germline, CDR1 is LNHDA and CDR2 SQIVND (reference sequence). The CDR3 coding sequence is TGTGCCAGCCGTGGGTGGGGAGGCGGCTACACCTTC. The encoded protein is CASRGWGGGYTF.

The chain links TRBV5-1 to TRBJ1-4; possibly TRBD1 for D (6 bases). CDR3 length equals 16 residues. Per germline, CDR1 SGHRS and CDR2 YFSETQ. The V end lost 0 bases, the J end lost 3 bases, and 12 bases lay between the germline ends. CDR3 sequence: CASSLAGTPSNEKLFF. CDR3 coding DNA: TGCGCCAGCAGCTTGGCCGGGACACCCTCTAATGAAAAACTGTTTTTT.

V gene TRBV2 combines with J gene TRBJ1-6, with 7 positions matching TRBD1. V was clipped by 1 base and J by 10 bases; unmatched bases: 1. Looked up from germline, CDR1 is SNHLY and CDR2 is FYNNEI. CDR3 length equals 13 residues. CDR3 coding DNA: TGTGCCAGCAGTGAAGAGGGGGCATCACCCCTCCACTTT. Amino acid sequence: CASSEEGASPLHF.

This clone occurred once. The chain joins TRBV11-3 to TRBJ2-2; no firm D call. Germline V CDR1 and CDR2: SGHNT, YENEEA. The CDR3 is made up of 13 amino acids. V lost 1 base and J lost 7, with 7 bases in between. CDR3 amino acids: CASSLVSVGELFF. The CDR3 DNA reads as TGTGCCAGCAGCTTAGTTTCTGTCGGGGAGCTGTTTTTT.

CDR3 DNA sequence: TGTGCCAGCAGCGGAGGGACATACGAAGAGACCCAGTACTTC. Amino acids: CASSGGTYEETQYF. V is TRBV9 and J is TRBJ2-5; a weak D match, TRBD1 (6 bases). The germline CDR1 and CDR2 sequences are SGDLS and YYNGEE. V dropped 3 bases and J dropped 3 bases, with 12 bases sitting between them. This CDR3 has 14 amino acids.

V and J are TRBV10-3 and TRBJ1-1; D is unclear. Per the germline V gene, CDR1 is ENHRY and CDR2 is SYGVKD. Trimming pared 3 bases from V and 11 bases from J, leaving 10 bases between. The CDR3 is made up of 11 amino acids. CDR3 protein: CAISENLVAFF. The CDR3 nucleotides read TGTGCCATCAGTGAAAATCTTGTGGCTTTCTTT.

This clone has a handful of counts. The chain joins TRBV19 to TRBJ2-1; 8 bases map to TRBD2. The J segment lost 5 bases and the V segment lost 4 bases, leaving 4 bases of the junction unmatched. The CDR3 contains 14 residues. Looked up from germline, CDR1 is LNHDA and CDR2 is SQIVND (reference sequence). The CDR3, as DNA: TGTGCCAGTAGTACTAGCGGGTGGAACAATGAGCAGTTCTTC. Amino acids: CASSTSGWNNEQFF.

The gene calls are TRBV5-8 and TRBJ2-7; D possibly corresponds to TRBD2 (7 bases). V was clipped by 0 bases and J by 0 bases, with 19 bases between them. Per the germline V gene, CDR1 is SGHTS and CDR2 is YDEGEE. This CDR3 spans 18 amino acids. The CDR3 region is CASSLAGGPQPDSYEQYF. CDR3 DNA sequence: TGTGCCAGCAGCTTGGCCGGGGGGCCGCAGCCCGACTCCTACGAGCAGTACTTC.

This chain links TRBV5-1 with TRBJ2-1; no reliable D call. Germline CDR1 and CDR2: SGHRS and YFSETQ. The CDR3 runs to 15 residues. Trimming took 4 bases from V and 0 from J, leaving 11 bases between them. The CDR3: CASSALGSSYNEQFF. As DNA, the CDR3 is TGCGCCAGCAGCGCCCTGGGCAGCTCCTACAATGAGCAGTTCTTC.

The J gene is TRBJ1-1, the V gene TRBV28; D gene uncertain. V gave up 6 bases and J gave up 11 bases, with 13 bases separating them. The CDR3 is made up of 11 amino acids. Per germline, CDR1 MDHEN and CDR2 SYDVKM. The CDR3 DNA sequence: TGTGCCAGCAGCTTGGAGAGGGAGGCTTTCTTT. Translated: CASSLEREAFF. Filled out from reference TRBV28 and TRBJ1-1, the complete variable domain reads DVKVTQSSRYLVKRTGEKVFLECVQDMDHENMFWYRQDPGLGLRLIYFSYDVKMKEKGDIPEGYSVSREKKERFSLILESASTNQTSMYLCASSLEREAFFGQGTRLTVV.

Here the CDR3 DNA reads TGTGCCAGCAGCGTACGGACAGGGGAAGTGGAGCAGTACTTC. Its protein product is CASSVRTGEVEQYF. This chain connects TRBV7-2 to TRBJ2-7, with 9 bases that match TRBD1. Trimming removed 5 bases from V and 7 bases from J; junction bases left unmatched: 9. In germline, CDR1 is SGHTA, CDR2 FQGNSA. CDR3 size: 14 residues.

This clone was counted a single time. This chain connects TRBV7-2 to TRBJ1-1; D is perhaps TRBD1 (5 bases). The CDR3 totals 13 residues. V was pared by 0 bases and J by 11 bases, with 13 bases between. CDR1 SGHTA and CDR2 FQGNSA come from the germline V gene. For the CDR3, the DNA is TGTGCCAGCAGCTTAGCCTGGGGGGATGGGGCTTTCTTT. Protein product: CASSLAWGDGAFF.